These 21 T cell receptor beta chains originate from one sample sequenced in a study of T cell changes during pregnancy in multiple sclerosis. Here immunoSEQ multiplex PCR was the method, and the copy in TCRdb shows in-frame clones only, minus some. Of some 40,000 clones detected, 85% to 90% appear once; the ten largest clones hold around 0.5%. The material was CD4+ T cells from peripheral blood mononuclear cells, obtained in the first trimester of pregnancy. These receptors all stem from a female donor with multiple sclerosis, enrolled in a pregnancy study.

J is TRBJ1-5 and V is TRBV19; 7 nucleotides align to TRBD1. Germline CDR1 reads LNHDA; CDR2 reads SQIVND (reference sequence). V shed 6 bases, J shed 0 bases, and the junction held 2 bases outside the gene matches. The CDR3 contains 14 residues. The CDR3, as DNA: TGTGCCAGTAGCAGGGGGGATAGCAATCAGCCCCAGCATTTT. It codes for CASSRGDSNQPQHF.

The V gene is TRBV9, the J gene TRBJ2-2, with D possibly being TRBD2 (5 bases). The V gene lost 3 bases and the J gene lost 7 bases, with 13 bases spanning the gap. The CDR3 has 14 residues. In germline, CDR1 is SGDLS, CDR2 YYNGEE. The CDR3 protein is CASSELATDGELFF. In DNA form, the CDR3 reads TGTGCCAGCAGCGAGCTAGCAACTGACGGGGAGCTGTTTTTT.

This clone was observed a handful of times. The V gene is TRBV5-4, the J gene TRBJ2-7, with 9 bases fitting TRBD2. The V gene's germline CDR1 is SGHNT and CDR2 YYREEE (reference sequence). The CDR3 is made up of 14 amino acids. J was trimmed by 4 bases and V by 4 bases; bases with no gene match: 6. The CDR3 loop reads CASSLSGRAYEQYF. The CDR3 nucleotides are TGTGCCAGCAGCCTTAGCGGGAGAGCGTACGAGCAGTACTTC.

This chain links TRBV7-2 with TRBJ2-3, with TRBD2 matching over 11 bases. The CDR3 has 15 amino acids. The J segment lost 6 bases and the V segment lost 4 bases, leaving 6 bases of the junction unmatched. The germline CDR1 and CDR2 sequences are SGHTA and FQGNSA. CDR3 region: CASSYLAGGGDTQYF. The CDR3 DNA reads TGTGCCAGCAGCTACCTAGCGGGAGGAGGGGATACGCAGTATTTT.

J is TRBJ1-2 and V is TRBV28; 10 nucleotides line up with TRBD1. The CDR3 consists of 15 residues. The ends lost 6 bases at V and 4 bases at J; junction bases unmatched: 8. The germline V gene encodes CDR1 MDHEN and CDR2 SYDVKM. CDR3 nucleotide sequence: TGTGCCAGCAGCACTCCGGGACAGGGGTTCTATGGCTACACCTTC. It specifies CASSTPGQGFYGYTF.

The gene calls are TRBV18 and TRBJ2-5, with TRBD1 identical over 8 bases. This CDR3 contains 14 residues. J lost 6 bases, V lost 3 bases, and 6 bases had no gene match. Per germline, CDR1 KGHSH and CDR2 LQKENI. The CDR3 sequence is CASSPTRTGQTQYF. Written as DNA, the CDR3 is TGTGCCAGCTCACCCACCAGGACAGGGCAGACCCAGTACTTC. The complete variable domain, with remaining parts taken from reference TRBV18 and TRBJ2-5, reads NAGVMQNPRHLVRRRGQEARLRCSPMKGHSHVYWYRQLPEEGLKFMVYLQKENIIDESGMPKERFSAEFPKEGPSILRIQQVVRGDSAAYFCASSPTRTGQTQYFGPGTRLLVL.

The CDR3 is CASSPQGPQETQYF. For the CDR3, the DNA is TGTGCCAGCAGCCCACAGGGGCCCCAAGAGACCCAGTACTTC. J is TRBJ2-5 and V is TRBV6-1, with 7 bases matching TRBD1. Germline trimming cut 6 bases from V and 1 base from J; bases unmatched to any gene: 5. The length of the CDR3 is 14 residues. Germline V CDR1 and CDR2: MNHNS, SASEGT.

The CDR3 bases are TGCGCCAGCAGCTTGGCCTATCCTAGGACTAGCGGGTCACACGAGCAGTACTTC. Protein: CASSLAYPRTSGSHEQYF. V usage is TRBV5-1 and J usage is TRBJ2-7, with 11 bases identical to TRBD2. The germline CDR1 and CDR2 sequences are SGHRS and YFSETQ. The CDR3 extends over 18 amino acids. Unmatched junction bases numbered 13, after V lost 0 bases and J lost 5 bases. Drawing the rest from reference TRBV5-1 and TRBJ2-7, the complete variable domain is KAGVTQTPRYLIKTRGQQVTLSCSPISGHRSVSWYQQTPGQGLQFLFEYFSETQRNKGNFPGRFSGRQFSNSRSEMNVSTLELGDSALYLCASSLAYPRTSGSHEQYFGPGTRLTVT.

The V call is TRBV6-4, the J call TRBJ1-1, with D perhaps TRBD1 (5 bases). The V end lost 0 bases, the J end lost 6 bases, and 8 bases lay between the germline ends. CDR1 and CDR2 from the germline V gene are MRHNA and SNTAGT. The CDR3 loop spans 13 amino acids. The DNA for the CDR3 is TGTGCCAGCAGTGACTCGCGGGGGGCTGAAGCTTTCTTT. Translating gives CASSDSRGAEAFF.

The V gene is TRBV6-1, the J gene TRBJ2-6; a possible D gene is TRBD1 (5 bases). The V gene's germline CDR1 is MNHNS and CDR2 SASEGT. CDR3 length: 14 amino acids. V lost 7 bases to trimming and J lost 0 bases, with 7 bases between them. The CDR3 nucleotides read TGTGCCAGCACCAGGGCCTCTGGGGCCAACGTCCTGACTTTC. It specifies CASTRASGANVLTF.

The chain couples TRBV6-4 to TRBJ1-4; D call uncertain. CDR3 length: 17 amino acids. V was shortened by 0 bases and J by 0 bases, with 11 bases between the two germline ends. CDR1 is MRHNA and CDR2 is SNTAGT in the germline V gene. The DNA of the CDR3 is TGTGCCAGCAGTGACTCGCGGTCGGGTGCAACTAATGAAAAACTGTTTTTT. This sequence encodes CASSDSRSGATNEKLFF.

This sequence joins TRBV5-6 and TRBJ2-3, with 7 bases lining up with TRBD2. V lost 4 bases, J lost 1 base, and 6 bases stayed unmatched. The CDR3 covers 15 residues. Germline loops: CDR1 SGHDT, CDR2 YYEEEE. CDR3: CASSGRDGRTDTQYF. For the CDR3, the DNA is TGTGCCAGCAGCGGGAGGGACGGACGCACAGATACGCAGTATTTT.

This clone appeared once. The CDR3 nucleotides read TGTGCCAGCAGCCCTCTGTGGGCAAACACAGATACGCAGTATTTT. It translates to CASSPLWANTDTQYF. The chain couples TRBV11-2 to TRBJ2-3, with D unresolved. The CDR3 contains 15 residues. V lost 5 bases, J lost 2 bases, and 14 bases lay in between. CDR1 and CDR2 from the germline V gene are SGHAT and FQNNGV.

This clone showed up just once. The rearrangement joins TRBV11-2 to TRBJ2-5; TRBD2 is a possible D gene (5 bases). CDR3 length: 13 amino acids. V lost 3 bases to trimming and J lost 3 bases, with 8 bases between them. The V gene's germline CDR1 is SGHAT and CDR2 FQNNGV. CDR3 nucleotide sequence: TGTGCCAGCAGCTTGTGGAGGAAAGAGACCCAGTACTTC. Its translation: CASSLWRKETQYF.

The rearrangement joins TRBV27 to TRBJ2-1; the D gene is possibly TRBD1 (6 bases). The CDR3 length is 15 residues. Germline-derived CDR1 and CDR2 are MNHEY and SMNVEV (reference sequence). Trimming shortened V by 10 bases and J by 9 bases, and 25 bases separated the two germline ends. CDR3: CATRQELSIWGEQFF. Here the CDR3 DNA reads TGTGCCACGCGACAGGAACTTTCCATTTGGGGTGAGCAGTTCTTC.

The chain recombines TRBV2 with TRBJ2-1; 10 bases line up with TRBD2. The CDR3 is 15 amino acids. From germline, CDR1 is SNHLY and CDR2 FYNNEI. J was trimmed by 9 bases and V by 6 bases; bases with no gene match: 11. The CDR3 DNA is TGTGCCAGCAGGGTTAGCGGGAGGTACCGGGGTGAGCAGTTCTTC. The encoded protein is CASRVSGRYRGEQFF. The entire variable domain, with the rest obtained from reference TRBV2 and TRBJ2-1, is as follows: EPEVTQTPSHQVTQMGQEVILRCVPISNHLYFYWYRQILGQKVEFLVSFYNNEISEKSEIFDDQFSVERPDGSNFTLKIRSTKLEDSAMYFCASRVSGRYRGEQFFGPGTRLTVL.

The chain is built from TRBV5-4 and TRBJ2-1; a weak D match, TRBD2 (6 bases). The CDR3 sequence is 15 residues long. Germline V CDR1 and CDR2: SGHNT, YYREEE (reference sequence). The V end lost 1 base, the J end lost 4 bases, and 12 bases lay between the germline ends. The CDR3 bases are TGTGCCAGCAGCTTGTGGCGGGAAACATACAATGAGCAGTTCTTC. Translation: CASSLWRETYNEQFF. The entire variable domain, with the rest obtained from reference TRBV5-4 and TRBJ2-1, is as follows: ETGVTQSPTHLIKTRGQQVTLRCSSQSGHNTVSWYQQALGQGPQFIFQYYREEENGRGNFPPRFSGLQFPNYSSELNVNALELDDSALYLCASSLWRETYNEQFFGPGTRLTVL.

The gene calls are TRBV7-6 and TRBJ2-2; D possibly corresponds to TRBD2 (6 bases). The CDR3 loop spans 17 amino acids. The germline gives CDR1 SGHVS, CDR2 FNYEAQ. V lost 5 bases and J lost 2, with 18 bases in between. This chain's CDR3 is CASSARTAGINTGELFF. CDR3 bases: TGTGCCAGCAGCGCCCGTACGGCGGGGATCAACACCGGGGAGCTGTTTTTT. Full variable domain (missing parts from reference TRBV7-6 and TRBJ2-2): GAGVSQSPRYKVTKRGQDVALRCDPISGHVSLYWYRQALGQGPEFLTYFNYEAQQDKSGLPNDRFSAERPEGSISTLTIQRTEQRDSAMYRCASSARTAGINTGELFFGEGSRLTVL.

The chain uses TRBV7-6 and TRBJ2-5; D remains unclear. From germline, CDR1 is SGHVS and CDR2 FNYEAQ. Trimming stripped 0 bases from V and 5 bases from J, with 10 bases between. This CDR3 has 14 amino acids. Here the CDR3 DNA reads TGTGCCAGCAGCTTAGCGAGTTTTTCGGAGACCCAGTACTTC. This translates into CASSLASFSETQYF.

The chain uses TRBV5-1 and TRBJ2-1; 9 bases align to TRBD1. The V gene end was trimmed by 3 bases and the J gene end by 8 bases; junction bases not matched to a gene: 6. CDR1 is SGHRS and CDR2 is YFSETQ in the germline V gene. The CDR3 consists of 14 residues. The CDR3 DNA follows: TGCGCCAGCAGCTACGGGACAGGGTTTTATGAGCAGTTCTTC. Encoded protein: CASSYGTGFYEQFF.

The J gene is TRBJ1-2, the V gene TRBV10-3, with 9 bases fitting TRBD1. The CDR3 loop spans 15 amino acids. V was clipped by 3 bases and J by 8 bases; unmatched bases: 10. Germline V lookup: CDR1 ENHRY, CDR2 SYGVKD. This CDR3 reads CAISDVGQGNTGYTF. The CDR3 nucleotides are TGTGCCATCAGTGACGTAGGACAGGGGAATACAGGCTACACCTTC.